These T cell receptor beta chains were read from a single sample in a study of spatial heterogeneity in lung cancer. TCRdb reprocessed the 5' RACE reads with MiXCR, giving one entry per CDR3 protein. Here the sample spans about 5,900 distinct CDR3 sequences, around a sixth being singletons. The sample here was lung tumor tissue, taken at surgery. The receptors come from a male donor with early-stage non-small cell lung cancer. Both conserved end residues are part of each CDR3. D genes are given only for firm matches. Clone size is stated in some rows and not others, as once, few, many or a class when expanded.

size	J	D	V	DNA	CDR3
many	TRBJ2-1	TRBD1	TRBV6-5	TGTGCCAGCAGCCGCTGGACAGGGGCCAATGAGCAGTTCTTC	CASSRWTGANEQFF
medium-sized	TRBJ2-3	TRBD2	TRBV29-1	TGCAGCGTTGAAGGGGGCCAAGGACTAGCCCCAGATACGCAGTATTTT	CSVEGGQGLAPDTQYF
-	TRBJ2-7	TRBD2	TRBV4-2	TGTGCCAGCAGCCAAGATATGGGACTAGCGGGCAACGAGCAGTACTTC	CASSQDMGLAGNEQYF
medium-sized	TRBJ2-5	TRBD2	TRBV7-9	TGTGCCACCCTAGCGGGCGAGACCCAGTACTTC	CATLAGETQYF
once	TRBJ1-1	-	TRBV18	TGTGCCAGCTCGCCCAGGGGTGAGACTGAAGCTTTCTTT	CASSPRGETEAFF
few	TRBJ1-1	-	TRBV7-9	TGTGCCAGCAGCTTAGCTACCGGGAGGACTGAAGCTTTCTTT	CASSLATGRTEAFF
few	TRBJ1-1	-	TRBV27	TGTGCCAGCCAGCTGGAAGGGCACACTGAAGCTTTCTTT	CASQLEGHTEAFF
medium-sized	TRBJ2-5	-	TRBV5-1	TGCGCCAGCAGCTGGACTATACAAGAGACCCAGTACTTC	CASSWTIQETQYF
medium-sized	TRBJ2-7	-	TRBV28	TGTGCCAGCAGAAAATCGCGAGCCCCCTACGAGCAGTACTTC	CASRKSRAPYEQYF
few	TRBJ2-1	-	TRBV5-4	TGTGCCAGCAGCTTGCCCCGCAATGAGCAGTTCTTC	CASSLPRNEQFF